This T cell receptor beta chain was sequenced in a study of blood T cell repertoires in COVID-19. Across the study: Donors in the United States, Italy and Spain gave samples during acute or convalescent COVID-19.

Data came from immunoSEQ multiplex PCR; TCRdb stores just in-frame clones and leaves some out. The sample holds under 200,000 clones, about 80% seen once. CDR1 is LGHNA, CDR2 YNFKEQ, per germline. Germline trimming cut 4 bases from V and 4 bases from J; bases unmatched to any gene: 15. CDR3 length: 18 residues. The J gene is TRBJ2-3, the V gene TRBV4-2; 9 bases match TRBD2. Sequenced: peripheral blood. The clonotype comes from a human donor with acute or convalescent COVID-19. The donor label of this sample is uncertain. The chain's CDR3 is CASSPLEAGGSQADTQYF. In DNA, the CDR3 is TGTGCCAGCAGCCCGCTTGAAGCGGGAGGCTCCCAGGCAGATACGCAGTATTTT.